The 8 T cell receptor beta chains below all came from one sample that was sequenced in a study of blood T cell repertoires in COVID-19. Data came from immunoSEQ multiplex PCR; TCRdb stores just in-frame clones and leaves some out. The table has 100,000 to 150,000 clones, around nine tenths seen once. Specimen: PBMCs or T cells enriched from blood (not recorded which). These receptors were obtained from a woman aged 50 to 60 who had recovered from COVID-19.

CDR3 coding DNA: TGTGCCAGCAGCCAAGATACTCAGCGGGGGGTCAACAATGAGCAGTTCTTC. As protein: CASSQDTQRGVNNEQFF. The chain joins TRBV4-2 to TRBJ2-1; 9 bases align to TRBD2. The CDR3 consists of 17 residues. Germline assignment: CDR1 LGHNA and CDR2 YNFKEQ. With V trimmed by 0 bases and J by 5 bases, 8 bases remained unmatched.

The chain combines TRBV7-2 with TRBJ1-1; D is perhaps TRBD1 (6 bases). The CDR3 is 15 residues long. V lost 5 bases to trimming and J lost 9 bases, with 22 bases between them. Looked up from germline, CDR1 is SGHTA and CDR2 is FQGNSA. CDR3 bases: TGTGCCAGCAGCCCACAACCAGGACAGCCCTGGAAAGCTTTCTTT. Amino acids: CASSPQPGQPWKAFF.

The J gene is TRBJ2-6, the V gene TRBV11-3, with TRBD2 identical over 7 bases. The V segment lost 1 base and the J segment 2 bases; nucleotides outside the gene matches: 8. Germline V lookup: CDR1 SGHNT, CDR2 YENEEA. The CDR3 is 18 amino acids. The CDR3 sequence is CASSLGRMGGTGANVLTF. Here the CDR3 DNA reads TGTGCCAGCAGCTTAGGCAGAATGGGGGGGACTGGGGCCAACGTCCTGACTTTC.

This chain uses TRBV27 with TRBJ1-2; D possibly corresponds to TRBD1 (5 bases). This CDR3 is 15 amino acids long. Trimming shortened V by 0 bases and J by 3 bases, and 11 bases separated the two germline ends. Per the germline V gene, CDR1 is MNHEY and CDR2 is SMNVEV (reference sequence). DNA of the CDR3: TGTGCCAGCAGTTTATCTTGGGGCTCTTACTATGGCTACACCTTC. Translation: CASSLSWGSYYGYTF.

This clone was detected only once. This rearrangement joins TRBV3-1 (or the pseudogene TRBV3-2) to TRBJ2-3; D may be TRBD2 (7 bases). This CDR3 comprises 14 residues. Trimming removed 4 bases at V and 4 bases at J, with 12 bases between. Germline CDR1 LGHDT, CDR2 YNNKEL (reference sequence). The CDR3 here is CASSPGGGADTQYF. The CDR3, as DNA: TGTGCCAGCAGCCCCGGAGGGGGGGCAGATACGCAGTATTTT.

This rearrangement joins TRBV19 to TRBJ2-7, with 9 bases matching TRBD1. CDR3 length equals 16 residues. The germline V gene has CDR1 LNHDA and CDR2 SQIVND (reference sequence). Losses at the gene ends were 0 bases for V and 3 bases for J; bases not matched to a gene: 6. Here the CDR3 reads CASSIDGGTGIYEQYF. The CDR3 nucleotides read TGTGCCAGTAGTATAGATGGCGGGACAGGGATCTACGAGCAGTACTTC.

The chain uses TRBV30 and TRBJ2-5; the D gene is possibly TRBD2 (5 bases). There are 13 residues in the CDR3. Germline assignment: CDR1 GTSNPN and CDR2 SVGIG (reference sequence). With 1 base removed from V and 5 bases from J, the gap between germline ends came to 11 bases. This CDR3 is CAWSAAQRETQYF. The CDR3 nucleotides read TGTGCCTGGAGTGCGGCCCAGCGGGAGACCCAGTACTTC.

In its sample, this clone was seen a few times. V and J are TRBV2 and TRBJ2-1; 10 bases are a match to TRBD1. CDR3 length: 14 amino acids. Germline V lookup: CDR1 SNHLY, CDR2 FYNNEI. V shed 6 bases, J shed 9 bases, and the junction held 8 bases outside the gene matches. CDR3 residues: CASRGTGARGEQFF. The CDR3 coding sequence is TGTGCCAGCAGGGGGACAGGGGCGCGGGGTGAGCAGTTCTTC.